One sample yielded the 18 T cell receptor beta chains listed below, sequenced in a study of T-cell memory formation after mild COVID-19. TCRdb itself ran the 5' RACE reads through MiXCR, one entry per CDR3 protein. The sample has roughly 250,000 distinct CDR3 sequences, 16% seen once; the top ten hold approximately 20%. Sequenced sample: PBMCs or a T cell subset sorted from them (not recorded which). The receptors shown here come from a man in his late teens or twenties who had mild COVID-19 (a few samples of this study predate the infection). Cell type and time point are not known.

The genes are TRBV6-6 and TRBJ1-4; 11 bases line up with TRBD1. The CDR3 loop spans 16 amino acids. Looked up from germline, CDR1 is MNHNY and CDR2 is SVGAGI (reference sequence). The J segment lost 6 bases and the V segment lost 6 bases, leaving 9 bases of the junction unmatched. CDR3 sequence reads: CASRQRTGGFYEKLFF. CDR3 nucleotide sequence: TGTGCCAGCAGGCAAAGGACAGGGGGCTTTTATGAAAAACTGTTTTTT.

There are a few counts of this clonotype. This chain joins TRBV7-9 and TRBJ1-6; D ambiguous. CDR1 SEHNR and CDR2 FQNEAQ come from the germline V gene (reference sequence). This CDR3 has 15 residues. The V gene lost 1 base and the J gene lost 6 bases, with 10 bases spanning the gap. CDR3 region: CASSLVAPSNSPLHF. CDR3 nucleotides: TGTGCCAGCAGCTTAGTTGCGCCTAGTAATTCACCCCTCCACTTT.

This clonotype was picked up a small number of times. The rearrangement joins TRBV6-6 to TRBJ1-5, with a possible D match to TRBD1 (5 bases). Germline CDR1 is MNHNY and CDR2 is SVGAGI (reference sequence). V gave up 6 bases and J gave up 0 bases, with 18 bases separating them. The CDR3 extends over 17 amino acids. The CDR3 DNA sequence: TGTGCCAGCAGGGAAGCCGGGGCCGCCTATAGCAATCAGCCCCAGCATTTT. Amino acid sequence: CASREAGAAYSNQPQHF.

This sequence joins TRBV2 and TRBJ1-5, with D hard to call. Trimming pared 8 bases from V and 1 base from J, leaving 9 bases between. CDR1 SNHLY and CDR2 FYNNEI come from the germline V gene. The CDR3 consists of 13 residues. The CDR3 bases are TGTGCCAGCCTGGTCGAGAGCAATCAGCCCCAGCATTTT. Its translation: CASLVESNQPQHF.

This clonotype was observed a few times. The V call is TRBV7-2, the J call TRBJ1-1; possibly TRBD1 for D (6 bases). The CDR3 runs to 14 residues. Germline lookup yields CDR1 SGHTA and CDR2 FQGNSA. V lost 2 bases and J 4 bases, leaving 11 bases between the germline ends. CDR3 amino acids: CASSLQGQGTEAFF. CDR3 nucleotides: TGTGCCAGCAGCTTACAGGGGCAGGGCACTGAAGCTTTCTTT.

The chain uses TRBV7-9 and TRBJ1-2; TRBD1 agrees at 7 bases. V was pared by 8 bases and J by 4 bases, with 10 bases of the junction left unmatched. The V gene's germline CDR1 is SEHNR and CDR2 FQNEAQ (reference sequence). The CDR3 runs 14 residues. The CDR3 coding sequence is TGTGCCAGCGCTAGGGACAGATCTTTCTATGGCTACACCTTC. It translates to CASARDRSFYGYTF. Full variable domain (missing parts from reference TRBV7-9 and TRBJ1-2): DTGVSQNPRHKITKRGQNVTFRCDPISEHNRLYWYRQTLGQGPEFLTYFQNEAQLEKSRLLSDRFSAERPKGSFSTLEIQRTEQGDSAMYLCASARDRSFYGYTFGSGTRLTVV.

This clonotype was seen only a few times. V is TRBV9 and J is TRBJ2-5, with 15 bases identical to TRBD2. The J segment lost 2 bases and the V segment lost 0 bases, leaving 8 bases of the junction unmatched. Germline loops: CDR1 SGDLS, CDR2 YYNGEE. This CDR3 is built from 19 residues. The CDR3 region is CASSVGGTSGGRQQETQYF. The DNA of the CDR3 is TGTGCCAGCAGCGTAGGCGGGACTAGCGGGGGGCGTCAACAAGAGACCCAGTACTTC.

This clonotype was found a few times. This rearrangement joins TRBV6-2 or TRBV6-3 to TRBJ2-7; D is unresolved. CDR1 and CDR2 from the germline V gene are MNHEY and SVGEGT. Trimming took off 5 bases at V and 3 bases at J, with 2 bases between the two ends. The CDR3 spans 10 residues. CDR3 residues: CASSGYEQYV. DNA for the CDR3: TGTGCCAGCAGTGGCTACGAGCAGTACGTC.

This clonotype was counted many times. The V and J genes are TRBV4-1 and TRBJ1-1, with D possibly matching TRBD1 (5 bases). Germline CDR1 is MGHRA and CDR2 is YSYEKL. The V and J ends lost 4 bases and 2 bases respectively, with 14 bases between them. CDR3 length: 15 amino acids. The CDR3 spells CASSRLGRRNTEAFF. CDR3 in DNA: TGCGCCAGCAGCCGCCTGGGACGGAGAAACACTGAAGCTTTCTTT.

There are a few counts of this clonotype. The chain employs TRBV5-1 and TRBJ2-3, with D possibly matching TRBD2 (6 bases). Germline CDR1 and CDR2: SGHRS and YFSETQ. The CDR3 runs 14 residues. The V and J ends lost 0 bases and 8 bases respectively, with 13 bases between them. The CDR3 DNA follows: TGCGCCAGCAGCTTGGCTGCGGGGCTGAGTACGCAGTATTTT. Translation: CASSLAAGLSTQYF.

This clonotype came up a few times. The gene calls are TRBV20-1 and TRBJ2-1; perhaps TRBD2 as D (6 bases). This CDR3 spans 14 amino acids. Germline values: CDR1 DFQATT, CDR2 SNEGSKA (reference sequence). Trimming took 1 base from V and 3 from J, leaving 10 bases between them. The CDR3 spells CSARVWGDYNEQFF. CDR3 DNA sequence: TGCAGTGCTAGAGTCTGGGGGGACTACAATGAGCAGTTCTTC.

V is TRBV4-3 and J is TRBJ1-6, with D tentatively TRBD1 (6 bases). Trimming pared 4 bases from V and 6 bases from J, leaving 19 bases between. The CDR3 consists of 17 residues. CDR1 is LGHNA, CDR2 YSLEER, per germline. CDR3 sequence reads: CASSRTGLGNANSPLHF. CDR3 DNA sequence: TGCGCCAGCAGCCGTACAGGGTTGGGGAACGCTAATTCACCCCTCCACTTT.

A few counts support this clonotype. The chain joins TRBV20-1 to TRBJ1-5; 7 nucleotides agree with TRBD1. From germline, CDR1 is DFQATT and CDR2 SNEGSKA (reference sequence). CDR3 length: 18 amino acids. Unmatched junction bases numbered 11, after V lost 0 bases and J lost 0 bases. DNA of the CDR3: TGCAGTGCTAGAGATGGGCTCCGGGACAGTTATAGCAATCAGCCCCAGCATTTT. Protein sequence: CSARDGLRDSYSNQPQHF.

This clonotype was observed at least ten times. The V gene is TRBV5-1, the J gene TRBJ1-1, with D perhaps matching TRBD1 (5 bases). This CDR3 is built from 16 residues. Trimming removed 0 bases from V and 4 bases from J, with 16 bases in between. CDR1 is SGHRS, CDR2 YFSETQ, per germline. Here the CDR3 DNA reads TGCGCCAGCAGCTTGGGCAGGGTCGCCCTGAGCACTGAAGCTTTCTTT. It codes for CASSLGRVALSTEAFF.

The chain links TRBV7-2 to TRBJ2-2; D is uncertain. The CDR3 is made up of 11 amino acids. V was clipped by 4 bases and J by 5 bases, with 2 bases between them. Germline CDR1 is SGHTA and CDR2 is FQGNSA. The CDR3 loop reads CASSWTGELFF. CDR3 DNA sequence: TGTGCCAGCAGCTGGACCGGGGAGCTGTTTTTT.

This rearrangement joins TRBV3-1 to TRBJ2-1; D might be TRBD1 (6 bases). The germline V gene has CDR1 LGHDT and CDR2 YNNKEL (reference sequence). CDR3 length equals 14 residues. The ends were cut back, 7 bases at V and 1 base at J, with 11 bases in the middle. CDR3 in amino acids: CASKIGQSYNEQFF. CDR3 nucleotides: TGTGCCAGCAAGATCGGACAGTCCTACAATGAGCAGTTCTTC.

This clonotype was seen a handful of times. CDR3 DNA sequence: TGTGCCAGCAGCCAACTAGCCAAAAACATTCAGTACTTC. This encodes CASSQLAKNIQYF. The V call is TRBV3-1, the J call TRBJ2-4; D gene unclear. The CDR3 contains 13 residues. Trimming cost V 2 bases and J 0 bases, with 2 bases left between them. The germline gives CDR1 LGHDT, CDR2 YNNKEL (reference sequence). The variable domain in full, completed from reference TRBV3-1 and TRBJ2-4, reads DTAVSQTPKYLVTQMGNDKSIKCEQNLGHDTMYWYKQDSKKFLKIMFSYNNKELIINETVPNRFSPKSPDKAHLNLHINSLELGDSAVYFCASSQLAKNIQYFGAGTRLSVL.

The rearrangement uses TRBV12-5 and TRBJ2-5; TRBD1 might be the D (7 bases). V dropped 2 bases and J dropped 2 bases, with 18 bases sitting between them. The CDR3 sequence is 17 residues long. In germline, CDR1 is LGHNT, CDR2 FRNRAP. CDR3 loop: CASGLIATSGGQETQYF. CDR3 nucleotides: TGTGCTAGTGGTTTGATCGCCACTTCAGGGGGGCAAGAGACCCAGTACTTC.